What follows describes a single T cell receptor beta chain. The antigen is not known. The data are from a study of OX40 agonist ivuxolimab in advanced cancers. The overall study: Patients with prior anti-PD-1, anti-PD-L1 or anti-CTLA-4 therapy were eligible; approximately 40% had some. Study-level findings and limits: Clonal expansion among partial responders at 0.1-3.0 mg/kg ranked near the lowest. A proportion of nonresponders additionally exhibited low normalized T-cell clonal expansion. Still undetermined is the antigen specificity of the expanded peripheral T cells.

CDR1 is SGHNT, CDR2 YYREEE, per germline (reference sequence). Unmatched junction bases numbered 1, after V lost 2 bases and J lost 5 bases. CDR3 size: 14 residues. The protocol was immunoSEQ multiplex PCR, while the TCRdb copy is restricted to in-frame clones and leaves out a portion. The sample records fewer than 95,000 clones, approximately 90% being singletons. Sequencing was performed on CD4+ or CD8+ T cells sorted from blood, taken in a trial of the OX40 agonist ivuxolimab. The TCR comes from an adult with an advanced solid tumor such as melanoma, head and neck, liver or kidney cancer. This rearrangement joins TRBV5-4 to TRBJ1-4; TRBD1 agrees at 9 bases. In nucleotides, the CDR3 is TGTGCCAGCAGCTTAGGACAGGGGAATGAAAAACTGTTTTTT. Amino acid sequence: CASSLGQGNEKLFF.